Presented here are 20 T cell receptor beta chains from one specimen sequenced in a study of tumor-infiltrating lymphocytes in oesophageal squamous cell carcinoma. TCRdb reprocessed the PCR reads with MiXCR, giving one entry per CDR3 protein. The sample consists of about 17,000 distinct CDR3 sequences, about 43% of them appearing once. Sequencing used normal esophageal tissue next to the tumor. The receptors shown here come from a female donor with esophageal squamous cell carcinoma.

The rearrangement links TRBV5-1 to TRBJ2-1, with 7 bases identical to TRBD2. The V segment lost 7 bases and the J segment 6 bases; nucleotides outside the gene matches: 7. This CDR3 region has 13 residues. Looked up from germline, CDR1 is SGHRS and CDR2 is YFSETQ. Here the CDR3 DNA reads TGCGCCAGCTTCATTACGGGGGGCAATGAGCAGTTCTTC. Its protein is CASFITGGNEQFF. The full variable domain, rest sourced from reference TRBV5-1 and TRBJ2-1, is KAGVTQTPRYLIKTRGQQVTLSCSPISGHRSVSWYQQTPGQGLQFLFEYFSETQRNKGNFPGRFSGRQFSNSRSEMNVSTLELGDSALYLCASFITGGNEQFFGPGTRLTVL.

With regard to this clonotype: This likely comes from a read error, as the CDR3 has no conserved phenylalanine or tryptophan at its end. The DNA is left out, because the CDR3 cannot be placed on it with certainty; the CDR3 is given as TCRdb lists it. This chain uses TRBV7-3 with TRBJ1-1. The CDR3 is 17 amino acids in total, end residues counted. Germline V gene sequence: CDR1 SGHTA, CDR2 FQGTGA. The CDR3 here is CASSLKGGGTMATPSVR.

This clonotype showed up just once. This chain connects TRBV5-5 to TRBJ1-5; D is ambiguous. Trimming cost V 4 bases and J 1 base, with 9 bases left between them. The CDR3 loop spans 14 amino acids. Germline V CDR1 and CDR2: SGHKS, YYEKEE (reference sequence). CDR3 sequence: CASSIGNSNQPQHF. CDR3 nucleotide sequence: TGTGCCAGCAGCATAGGGAACAGCAATCAGCCCCAGCATTTT.

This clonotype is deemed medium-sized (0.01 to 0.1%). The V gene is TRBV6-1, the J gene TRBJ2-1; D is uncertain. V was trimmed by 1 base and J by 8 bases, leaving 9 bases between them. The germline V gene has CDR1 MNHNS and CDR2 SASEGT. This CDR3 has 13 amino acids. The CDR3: CASSEGDPHEQFF. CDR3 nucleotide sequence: TGTGCCAGCAGTGAAGGCGATCCTCATGAGCAGTTCTTC.

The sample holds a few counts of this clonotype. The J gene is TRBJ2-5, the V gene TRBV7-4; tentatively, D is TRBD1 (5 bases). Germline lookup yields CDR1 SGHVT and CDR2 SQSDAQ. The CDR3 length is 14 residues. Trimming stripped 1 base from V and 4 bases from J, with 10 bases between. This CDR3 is CASSLEGVLETQYF. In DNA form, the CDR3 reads TGTGCCAGCAGCTTAGAAGGGGTGCTAGAGACCCAGTACTTC.

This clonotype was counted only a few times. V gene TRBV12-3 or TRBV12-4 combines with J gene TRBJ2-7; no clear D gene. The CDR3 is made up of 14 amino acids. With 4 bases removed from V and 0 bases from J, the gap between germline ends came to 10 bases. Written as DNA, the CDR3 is TGTGCCAGCAGTTCGCTGGAGAGCTCCTACGAGCAGTACTTC. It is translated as CASSSLESSYEQYF.

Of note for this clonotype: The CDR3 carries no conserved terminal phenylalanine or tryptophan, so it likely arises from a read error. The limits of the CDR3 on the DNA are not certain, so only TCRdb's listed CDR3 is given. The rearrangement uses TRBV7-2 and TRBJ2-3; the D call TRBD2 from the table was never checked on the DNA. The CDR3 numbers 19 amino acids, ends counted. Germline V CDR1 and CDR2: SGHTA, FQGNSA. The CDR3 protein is CASSNARLAGTASTDTQYC.

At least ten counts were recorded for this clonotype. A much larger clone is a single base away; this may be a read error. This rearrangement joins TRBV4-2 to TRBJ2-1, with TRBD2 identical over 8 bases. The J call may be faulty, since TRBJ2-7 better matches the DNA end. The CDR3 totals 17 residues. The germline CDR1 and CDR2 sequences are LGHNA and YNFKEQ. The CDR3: CASSQGGSGDSYNEQYF. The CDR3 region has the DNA TGTGCCAGCAGCCAAGGGGGTAGCGGGGACTCCTACAATGAGCAGTACTTC.

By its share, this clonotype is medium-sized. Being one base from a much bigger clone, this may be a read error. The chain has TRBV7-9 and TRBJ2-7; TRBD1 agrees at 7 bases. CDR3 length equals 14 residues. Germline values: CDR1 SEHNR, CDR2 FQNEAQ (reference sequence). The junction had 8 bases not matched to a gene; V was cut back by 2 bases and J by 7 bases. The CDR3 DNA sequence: TGTGCCAGCAGCTTAACCCAGGGGGAAAATGAGCAGTACTTC. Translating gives CASSLTQGENEQYF.

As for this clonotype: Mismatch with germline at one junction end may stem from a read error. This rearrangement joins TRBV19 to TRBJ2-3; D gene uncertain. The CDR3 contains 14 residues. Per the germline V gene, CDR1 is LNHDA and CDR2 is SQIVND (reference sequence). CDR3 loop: CAISIKGAADTQYF. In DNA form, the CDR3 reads TGTGCCATTAGTATAAAGGGTGCGGCAGATACGCAGTATTTT.

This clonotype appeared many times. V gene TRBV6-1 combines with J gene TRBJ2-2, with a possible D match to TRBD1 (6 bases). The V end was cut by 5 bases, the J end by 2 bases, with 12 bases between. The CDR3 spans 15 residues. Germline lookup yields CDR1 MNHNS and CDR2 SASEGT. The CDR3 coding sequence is TGTGCCAGCAGTTTATACAGGGAAAACACCGGGGAGCTGTTTTTT. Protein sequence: CASSLYRENTGELFF.

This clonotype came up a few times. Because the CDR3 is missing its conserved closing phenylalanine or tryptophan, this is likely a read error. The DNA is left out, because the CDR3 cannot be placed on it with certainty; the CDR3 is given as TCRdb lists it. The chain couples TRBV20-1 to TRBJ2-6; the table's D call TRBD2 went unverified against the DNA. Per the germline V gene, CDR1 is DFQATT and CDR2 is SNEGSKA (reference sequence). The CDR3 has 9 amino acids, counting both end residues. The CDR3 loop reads CSARVDGRA.

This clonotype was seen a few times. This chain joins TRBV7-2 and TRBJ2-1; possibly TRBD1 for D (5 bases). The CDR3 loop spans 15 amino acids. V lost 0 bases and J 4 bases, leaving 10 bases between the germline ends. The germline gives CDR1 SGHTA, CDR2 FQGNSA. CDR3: CASSLAQGWYNEQFF. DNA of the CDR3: TGTGCCAGCAGCTTAGCTCAGGGTTGGTACAATGAGCAGTTCTTC. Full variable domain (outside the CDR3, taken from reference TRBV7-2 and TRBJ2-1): GAGVSQSPSNKVTEKGKDVELRCDPISGHTALYWYRQSLGQGLEFLIYFQGNSAPDKSGLPSDRFSAERTGGSVSTLTIQRTQQEDSAVYLCASSLAQGWYNEQFFGPGTRLTVL.

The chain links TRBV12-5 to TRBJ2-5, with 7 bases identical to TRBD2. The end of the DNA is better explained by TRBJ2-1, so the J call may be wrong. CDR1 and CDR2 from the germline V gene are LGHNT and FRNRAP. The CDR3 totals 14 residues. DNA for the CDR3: TGTGCTAGTGGTTTGGGGACTAGAAACAATGAGCAGTTCTTC. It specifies CASGLGTRNNEQFF.

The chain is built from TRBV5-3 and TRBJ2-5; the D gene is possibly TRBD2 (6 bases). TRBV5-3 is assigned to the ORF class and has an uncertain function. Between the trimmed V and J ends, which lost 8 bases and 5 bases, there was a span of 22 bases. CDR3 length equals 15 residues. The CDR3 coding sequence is TGTGCCAGCAGCAGGACCGGCGGGGCCGGGGAGACCCAGTACTTC. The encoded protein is CASSRTGGAGETQYF.

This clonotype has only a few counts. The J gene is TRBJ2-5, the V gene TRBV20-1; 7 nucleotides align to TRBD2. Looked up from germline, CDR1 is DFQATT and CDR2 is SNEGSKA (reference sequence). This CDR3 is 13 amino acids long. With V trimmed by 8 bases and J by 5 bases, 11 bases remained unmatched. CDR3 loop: CSYLWEGRETQYF. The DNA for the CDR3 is TGCAGTTATCTTTGGGAGGGCCGGGAGACCCAGTACTTC.

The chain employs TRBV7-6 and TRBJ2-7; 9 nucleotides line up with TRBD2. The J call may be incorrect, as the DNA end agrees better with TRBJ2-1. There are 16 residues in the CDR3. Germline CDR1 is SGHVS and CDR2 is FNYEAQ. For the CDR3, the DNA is TGTGCCAGCAGCTTAGTTAGTCGCGGGAGGGGACATGAGCAGTTCTTC. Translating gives CASSLVSRGRGHEQFF.

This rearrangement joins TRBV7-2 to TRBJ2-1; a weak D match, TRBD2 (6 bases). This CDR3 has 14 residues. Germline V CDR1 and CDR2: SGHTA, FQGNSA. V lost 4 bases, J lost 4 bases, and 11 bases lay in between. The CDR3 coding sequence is TGTGCCAGCAGCTCTCTAGCGTCGTACAATGAGCAGTTCTTC. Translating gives CASSSLASYNEQFF.

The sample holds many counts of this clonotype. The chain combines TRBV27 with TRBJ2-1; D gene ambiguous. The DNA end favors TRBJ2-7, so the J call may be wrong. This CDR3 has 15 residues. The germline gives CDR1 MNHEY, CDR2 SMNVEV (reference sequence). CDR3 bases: TGTGCCAGCAGTTTCCGGACGGCGTCCCACAATGAGCAGTACTTC. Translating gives CASSFRTASHNEQYF.

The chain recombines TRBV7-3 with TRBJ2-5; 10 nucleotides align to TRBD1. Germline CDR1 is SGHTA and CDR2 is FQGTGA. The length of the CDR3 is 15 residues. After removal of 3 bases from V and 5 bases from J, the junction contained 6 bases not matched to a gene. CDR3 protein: CASSLVGQGKETQYF. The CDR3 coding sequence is TGTGCCAGCAGCTTGGTGGGACAGGGGAAGGAGACCCAGTACTTC.